These 10 T cell receptor beta chains were sequenced from one sample in a study of shared clonotypes between healthy human individuals. Sequencing was performed with immunoSEQ multiplex PCR; in TCRdb, only in-frame clones are kept and a portion is missing. Altogether about 120,000 clones are present, roughly two thirds being singletons, with the ten largest covering about 23%. The sample comprised memory CD8+ T cells sorted from blood. Subset of the sample: CD45RO+ cells pooled with CCR7-negative TemRA cells. These receptors were taken from a young woman in good health.

The chain couples TRBV19 to TRBJ2-5; no definite D call. The germline V and J ends were trimmed by 3 bases and 5 bases, with 4 bases remaining between them. CDR1 LNHDA and CDR2 SQIVND come from the germline V gene (reference sequence). This CDR3 is built from 11 residues. CDR3 sequence: CASSMGETQYF. In DNA, the CDR3 is TGTGCCAGTAGTATGGGGGAGACCCAGTACTTC.

This clone was picked up a small number of times. The CDR3 region has the DNA TGTGCCAGCAGCGAGGGGGGGACAGCCTACGAGCAGTACTTC. Amino acids: CASSEGGTAYEQYF. V gene TRBV9 combines with J gene TRBJ2-7; D may correspond to TRBD1 or TRBD2 (7 bases each). In germline, CDR1 is SGDLS, CDR2 YYNGEE. Trimming removed 3 bases at V and 2 bases at J, with 12 bases between. The CDR3 is 14 residues long.

This chain joins TRBV2 and TRBJ2-7, with 8 bases identical to TRBD2. In germline, CDR1 is SNHLY, CDR2 FYNNEI. The CDR3 consists of 16 residues. J was trimmed by 4 bases and V by 4 bases; bases with no gene match: 12. The CDR3 is CASSAIPGLESYEQYF. The CDR3 DNA reads as TGTGCCAGCAGTGCCATCCCGGGACTAGAGAGTTACGAGCAGTACTTC.

The V call is TRBV6-1, the J call TRBJ2-7; D is perhaps TRBD1 (5 bases). Trimming removed 8 bases at V and 0 bases at J, with 14 bases between. The CDR3 covers 14 residues. CDR1 and CDR2 (germline): MNHNS, SASEGT. The CDR3 DNA follows: TGTGCCAGCGCCTCCCGGACAAACTCCTACGAGCAGTACTTC. This translates into CASASRTNSYEQYF.

The V and J genes are TRBV28 and TRBJ2-5; D gene ambiguous. The V gene lost 5 bases and the J gene lost 2 bases, with 3 bases spanning the gap. This CDR3 comprises 11 residues. From germline, CDR1 is MDHEN and CDR2 SYDVKM. CDR3 residues: CASSRQETQYF. The DNA for the CDR3 is TGTGCCAGCAGTAGACAAGAGACCCAGTACTTC.

The chain recombines TRBV10-2 with TRBJ2-3; perhaps TRBD2 as D (5 bases). The germline V and J ends were trimmed by 7 bases and 6 bases, with 14 bases remaining between them. This CDR3 region has 13 residues. The germline gives CDR1 WSHSY, CDR2 SAAADI. This CDR3 reads CASMSPAGDTQYF. The CDR3 DNA is TGCGCCAGCATGTCGCCTGCGGGTGATACGCAGTATTTT.

This clone came up many times. This chain joins TRBV28 and TRBJ2-5; TRBD2 agrees at 7 bases. The J call is uncertain, as TRBJ2-7 better fits the DNA end. CDR3 size: 16 residues. Germline V gene sequence: CDR1 MDHEN, CDR2 SYDVKM. CDR3 residues: CASNPNPGGSTYEQYF. The CDR3 DNA follows: TGTGCCAGCAACCCCAACCCGGGGGGATCCACCTACGAGCAGTACTTC.

This chain joins TRBV5-1 and TRBJ2-2; 11 bases fit TRBD2. Germline loops: CDR1 SGHRS, CDR2 YFSETQ. The length of the CDR3 is 18 residues. Trimming removed 4 bases from V and 0 bases from J; junction bases left unmatched: 8. The CDR3 region has the DNA TGCGCCAGCAGCCAGGGGACTAGCGGAAACACGAACACCGGGGAGCTGTTTTTT. It translates to CASSQGTSGNTNTGELFF.

This clone was seen a single time. The J gene is TRBJ2-7, the V gene TRBV5-1; TRBD1 is a possible D gene (6 bases). The CDR3 runs to 15 residues. From germline, CDR1 is SGHRS and CDR2 YFSETQ. V lost 10 bases and J lost 5, with 25 bases in between. The CDR3 loop reads CASTPFWGQLHEQYF. The CDR3 DNA is TGCGCCTCCACCCCTTTTTGGGGGCAATTGCACGAGCAGTACTTC. The full variable domain, its missing parts supplied by reference TRBV5-1 and TRBJ2-7, is KAGVTQTPRYLIKTRGQQVTLSCSPISGHRSVSWYQQTPGQGLQFLFEYFSETQRNKGNFPGRFSGRQFSNSRSEMNVSTLELGDSALYLCASTPFWGQLHEQYFGPGTRLTVT.

This chain connects TRBV11-2 to TRBJ2-1; 11 bases map to TRBD2. With 5 bases clipped from V and 0 bases from J, the junction kept 9 bases outside the gene matches. Germline-derived CDR1 and CDR2 are SGHAT and FQNNGV. This CDR3 spans 18 amino acids. The CDR3 bases are TGTGCCAGCAGCCCTACTAGCGGGGGATTCAGCTCCTACAATGAGCAGTTCTTC. Amino acids: CASSPTSGGFSSYNEQFF.